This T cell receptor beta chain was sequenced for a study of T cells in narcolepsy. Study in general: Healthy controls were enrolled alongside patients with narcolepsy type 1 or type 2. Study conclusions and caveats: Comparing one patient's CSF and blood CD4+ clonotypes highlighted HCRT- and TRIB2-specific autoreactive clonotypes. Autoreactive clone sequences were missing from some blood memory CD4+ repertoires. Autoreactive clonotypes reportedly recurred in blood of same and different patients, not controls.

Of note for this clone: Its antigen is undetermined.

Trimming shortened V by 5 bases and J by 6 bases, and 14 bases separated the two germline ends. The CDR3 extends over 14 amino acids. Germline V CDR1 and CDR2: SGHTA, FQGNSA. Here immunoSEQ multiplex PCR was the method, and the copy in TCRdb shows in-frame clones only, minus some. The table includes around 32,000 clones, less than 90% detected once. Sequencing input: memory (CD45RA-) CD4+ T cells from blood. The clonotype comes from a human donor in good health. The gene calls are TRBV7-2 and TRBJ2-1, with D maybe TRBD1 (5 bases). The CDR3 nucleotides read TGTGCCAGCAGCCTATCCCCAGGGCGCAATGAGCAGTTCTTC. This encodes CASSLSPGRNEQFF.